What follows describes a single TCR beta chain. Its antigen is not identified. The sample belongs to a study of blood T cells in healthy people across ages. Through a sample-barcoded 5' primer and a J-beta primer mix, a second PCR was run for about 7 to 12 cycles. TCRdb called the 5' RACE reads again in MiXCR, with one record for every CDR3 protein. The sample yields 600,000 to 1,000,000 distinct CDR3 sequences, 58% seen once. Overall study results and limits: Conclusively comparing naive with antigen-experienced cells was impossible with unsorted PBMCs.

The V gene end was trimmed by 6 bases and the J gene end by 5 bases; junction bases not matched to a gene: 11. Germline V gene data show CDR1 as DFQATT and CDR2 as SNEGSKA (reference sequence). This CDR3 has 15 amino acids. Specimen: blood. The chain recombines TRBV20-1 with TRBJ2-3, with 10 bases fitting TRBD2. The receptor was isolated from a man aged 25-40 years in good health. CDR3 nucleotide sequence: TGCAGTGCAACCCCGCCTAGCGGGAGCCAAGATACGCAGTATTTT. Its protein product is CSATPPSGSQDTQYF.